The rows below give T cell receptor beta chains drawn from one sample of a study of blood T cells in healthy people across ages. From the 5' RACE reads, TCRdb called clonotypes with MiXCR, one entry per CDR3 protein. The data show around 620,000 distinct CDR3 sequences, 25% to 30% seen once. The sample taken for sequencing was blood. The origin of the receptors is a woman in her seventies in good health. The CDR3 runs from the conserved cysteine through the conserved F or W. The order of the fields is D gene, clone size, J gene, V gene, CDR3 protein, CDR3 DNA. The D gene is left open where the match is weak. The size of a clone is reported for some rows only, either as once, few or many, or as a class for expanded clones.

d_call: TRBD1
clone_size: -
j_call: TRBJ1-1
v_call: TRBV6-2/TRBV6-3
cdr3_aa: CASSPGGAHTEAFF
cdr3_nt: TGTGCCAGCAGTCCAGGGGGCGCGCACACTGAAGCTTTCTTT

d_call: -
clone_size: -
j_call: TRBJ2-5
v_call: TRBV20-1
cdr3_aa: CSARDVRGAETQYF
cdr3_nt: TGCAGTGCTAGAGATGTACGGGGTGCGGAGACCCAGTACTTC

d_call: -
clone_size: many
j_call: TRBJ2-5
v_call: TRBV5-6
cdr3_aa: CASSLVWEETQYF
cdr3_nt: TGTGCCAGCAGCTTGGTTTGGGAGGAGACCCAGTACTTC

d_call: -
clone_size: -
j_call: TRBJ1-1
v_call: TRBV25-1
cdr3_aa: CASSADGGLTEAFF
cdr3_nt: TGTGCCAGCAGTGCTGATGGCGGGCTTACTGAAGCTTTCTTT

d_call: TRBD1
clone_size: once
j_call: TRBJ1-2
v_call: TRBV9
cdr3_aa: CASSVEAGGYYGYTF
cdr3_nt: TGTGCCAGCAGCGTAGAGGCAGGGGGCTACTATGGCTACACCTTC

d_call: -
clone_size: -
j_call: TRBJ1-3
v_call: TRBV21-1
cdr3_aa: CASSKISRCRISSGNTIYF
cdr3_nt: TGTGCCAGCAGCAAAATCTCCCGTTGTAGGATAAGCTCTGGAAACACCATATATTTT

d_call: TRBD2
clone_size: -
j_call: TRBJ2-3
v_call: TRBV29-1
cdr3_aa: CSVFGTSLSDTQYF
cdr3_nt: TGCAGCGTCTTCGGGACTAGCCTCTCAGATACGCAGTATTTT

d_call: -
clone_size: -
j_call: TRBJ1-5
v_call: TRBV10-3
cdr3_aa: CAISESEGSNQPQHF
cdr3_nt: TGTGCCATCAGTGAGTCGGAGGGGAGCAATCAGCCCCAGCATTTT

d_call: -
clone_size: -
j_call: TRBJ1-1
v_call: TRBV5-5
cdr3_aa: CASSPAGVLNTEAFF
cdr3_nt: TGTGCCAGCAGCCCGGCCGGGGTACTGAACACTGAAGCTTTCTTT

d_call: -
clone_size: -
j_call: TRBJ1-6
v_call: TRBV7-2
cdr3_aa: CASSLVKVSSPLHF
cdr3_nt: TGTGCCAGCAGCTTAGTCAAGGTTTCTTCACCCCTCCACTTT

d_call: -
clone_size: -
j_call: TRBJ2-5
v_call: TRBV6-6
cdr3_aa: CASSYYRETQYF
cdr3_nt: TGTGCCAGCAGTTACTACCGGGAGACCCAGTACTTC

d_call: -
clone_size: -
j_call: TRBJ2-5
v_call: TRBV7-2
cdr3_aa: CASSSRVKETQYF
cdr3_nt: TGTGCCAGCAGCTCCAGGGTAAAGGAGACCCAGTACTTC

d_call: TRBD2
clone_size: -
j_call: TRBJ2-3
v_call: TRBV10-2
cdr3_aa: CASSGLAGDSTDTQYF
cdr3_nt: TGCGCCAGCAGTGGGCTAGCGGGGGACAGCACAGATACGCAGTATTTT

d_call: -
clone_size: -
j_call: TRBJ1-2
v_call: TRBV12-3/TRBV12-4
cdr3_aa: CASGDDNNGYTF
cdr3_nt: TGTGCCAGCGGAGATGACAACAATGGCTACACCTTC

d_call: TRBD2
clone_size: -
j_call: TRBJ2-3
v_call: TRBV20-1
cdr3_aa: CSARAGLESTDTQYF
cdr3_nt: TGCAGTGCTAGAGCGGGACTAGAGAGCACAGATACGCAGTATTTT

d_call: -
clone_size: -
j_call: TRBJ1-3
v_call: TRBV6-5
cdr3_aa: CASSLQGGGSGNTIYF
cdr3_nt: TGTGCCAGCAGTTTGCAGGGCGGGGGCTCTGGAAACACCATATATTTT

d_call: TRBD2
clone_size: -
j_call: TRBJ2-3
v_call: TRBV12-3/TRBV12-4
cdr3_aa: CASSSGLAGGLDTQYF
cdr3_nt: TGTGCCAGCAGTTCAGGACTAGCGGGGGGGCTGGATACGCAGTATTTT

d_call: -
clone_size: -
j_call: TRBJ1-2
v_call: TRBV5-1
cdr3_aa: CASSLSPGNYGYTF
cdr3_nt: TGCGCCAGCAGCTTGTCGCCAGGGAACTATGGCTACACCTTC

d_call: -
clone_size: few
j_call: TRBJ2-7
v_call: TRBV20-1
cdr3_aa: CSARTGSNYEQYF
cdr3_nt: TGCAGTGCTAGGACCGGATCCAACTACGAGCAGTACTTC

d_call: -
clone_size: few
j_call: TRBJ1-4
v_call: TRBV6-5
cdr3_aa: CASSYGSGFNEKRFF
cdr3_nt: TGTGCCAGCAGTTACGGGTCAGGGTTTAATGAAAAACGGTTTTTT

d_call: -
clone_size: -
j_call: TRBJ1-1
v_call: TRBV5-1
cdr3_aa: CASSLGPDRSNTEAFF
cdr3_nt: TGCGCCAGCAGCTTGGGGCCCGACAGATCGAACACTGAAGCTTTCTTT

d_call: -
clone_size: -
j_call: TRBJ1-1
v_call: TRBV20-1
cdr3_aa: CSARKPLLNTEAFF
cdr3_nt: TGCAGTGCTAGGAAGCCTCTTTTGAACACTGAAGCTTTCTTT

d_call: -
clone_size: many
j_call: TRBJ2-7
v_call: TRBV5-1
cdr3_aa: CASSPPQTATEQYF
cdr3_nt: TGCGCCAGCAGCCCTCCGCAGACTGCTACCGAGCAGTACTTC

d_call: -
clone_size: few
j_call: TRBJ1-6
v_call: TRBV7-2
cdr3_aa: CAGSLKRGSPLHF
cdr3_nt: TGTGCCGGCAGCCTCAAGCGGGGGTCACCCCTCCACTTT

d_call: -
clone_size: -
j_call: TRBJ2-1
v_call: TRBV6-2/TRBV6-3
cdr3_aa: CASRDPGLKVEQFF
cdr3_nt: TGTGCCAGCAGAGATCCGGGACTTAAGGTTGAGCAGTTCTTC

d_call: -
clone_size: few
j_call: TRBJ2-1
v_call: TRBV29-1
cdr3_aa: CSGYGPHSYNEQFF
cdr3_nt: TGCAGCGGTTACGGGCCCCACTCCTACAATGAGCAGTTCTTC

d_call: TRBD1
clone_size: -
j_call: TRBJ1-2
v_call: TRBV29-1
cdr3_aa: CSVVGGGGDYTF
cdr3_nt: TGCAGCGTTGTGGGAGGGGGCGGTGACTACACCTTC

d_call: TRBD2
clone_size: few
j_call: TRBJ2-5
v_call: TRBV4-1
cdr3_aa: CASSQGLAETQYF
cdr3_nt: TGCGCCAGCAGCCAAGGACTAGCTGAGACCCAGTACTTC

d_call: -
clone_size: few
j_call: TRBJ1-2
v_call: TRBV10-3
cdr3_aa: CAYGTASFGYTF
cdr3_nt: TGTGCCTACGGGACGGCCTCGTTTGGCTACACCTTC

d_call: -
clone_size: -
j_call: TRBJ1-4
v_call: TRBV3-1
cdr3_aa: CASSPRTTEKLFF
cdr3_nt: TGTGCCAGCAGCCCACGGACCACGGAAAAACTGTTTTTT

d_call: -
clone_size: once
j_call: TRBJ1-2
v_call: TRBV20-1
cdr3_aa: CSARAPNYGYTF
cdr3_nt: TGCAGTGCTAGGGCCCCAAACTATGGCTACACCTTC

d_call: -
clone_size: -
j_call: TRBJ2-1
v_call: TRBV11-1
cdr3_aa: CASSLYGTESEQFF
cdr3_nt: TGTGCCAGCAGCTTATACGGAACAGAAAGTGAGCAGTTCTTC

d_call: -
clone_size: few
j_call: TRBJ1-1
v_call: TRBV6-2/TRBV6-3
cdr3_aa: CASSLVLGTEAFF
cdr3_nt: TGTGCCAGCAGTTTGGTACTGGGGACTGAAGCTTTCTTT

d_call: TRBD2
clone_size: -
j_call: TRBJ2-7
v_call: TRBV10-2
cdr3_aa: CASSLLAGGGEQYF
cdr3_nt: TGCGCCAGCAGTCTACTAGCGGGGGGTGGGGAGCAGTACTTC

d_call: TRBD1
clone_size: -
j_call: TRBJ1-1
v_call: TRBV19
cdr3_aa: CASSGTGENTEAFF
cdr3_nt: TGTGCCAGTAGTGGGACAGGGGAGAACACTGAAGCTTTCTTT

d_call: TRBD1
clone_size: -
j_call: TRBJ1-2
v_call: TRBV4-1
cdr3_aa: CASSQEGQGDYGYTF
cdr3_nt: TGCGCCAGCAGCCAAGAGGGACAGGGAGACTATGGCTACACCTTC

d_call: -
clone_size: -
j_call: TRBJ2-5
v_call: TRBV5-5
cdr3_aa: CASSRGAVGQETQYF
cdr3_nt: TGTGCCAGCAGTCGGGGGGCCGTAGGTCAAGAGACCCAGTACTTC

d_call: -
clone_size: few
j_call: TRBJ1-6
v_call: TRBV25-1
cdr3_aa: CASSESGQNPAYNSPLHF
cdr3_nt: TGTGCCAGCAGTGAGTCAGGGCAGAACCCAGCCTATAATTCACCCCTCCACTTT

d_call: -
clone_size: -
j_call: TRBJ2-7
v_call: TRBV5-1
cdr3_aa: CASSLVQGAGEQYF
cdr3_nt: TGCGCCAGCAGCTTGGTACAGGGAGCAGGGGAGCAGTACTTC

d_call: -
clone_size: -
j_call: TRBJ1-2
v_call: TRBV10-3
cdr3_aa: CATSGETYGYTF
cdr3_nt: TGTGCCACCAGCGGGGAGACCTATGGCTACACCTTC